The 32 T cell receptor beta chains presented below share a single source sample, sequenced in a study of T-cell reconstitution after alpha-beta-depleted transplantation in children. Unique molecular identifiers were incorporated when the TCRbeta library was constructed. MiXCR was run by TCRdb on the PCR reads, yielding one entry per CDR3 protein. The top ten clones hold less than 5% of a sample with roughly 610,000 distinct CDR3 sequences, over 9.5% of them seen once. The sequencing used PBMCs from the stem cell graft donor, collected from the stem cell graft. Source of these receptors: a human donor who donated a stem cell graft to a child with acute myeloid leukemia.

This clonotype occurred a few times. This chain joins TRBV29-1 and TRBJ1-4; D unclear. Per the germline V gene, CDR1 is SQVTM and CDR2 is ANQGSEA. There are 14 residues in the CDR3. The V gene lost 6 bases and the J gene lost 8 bases, with 19 bases spanning the gap. The CDR3 DNA sequence: TGCAGCGTCGTTGTCGGGCAGTTCAAAGAAAAACTGTTTTTT. It translates to CSVVVGQFKEKLFF.

There are a few counts of this clonotype. This chain uses TRBV20-1 with TRBJ1-5; 9 nucleotides match TRBD1. Trimming at V came to 2 bases and at J to 0 bases, leaving 14 bases not matched to a gene. Germline V gives CDR1 DFQATT, CDR2 SNEGSKA (reference sequence). The length of the CDR3 is 19 residues. The CDR3 bases are TGCAGTGCTAGATCCCTGAGGGGACAGGGAGGTGATAGCAATCAGCCCCAGCATTTT. It specifies CSARSLRGQGGDSNQPQHF.

The chain links TRBV13 to TRBJ2-1; possibly TRBD1 or TRBD2 for D (6 bases each). The CDR3 consists of 18 residues. V lost 2 bases and J 0 bases, leaving 17 bases between the germline ends. Germline V gene data show CDR1 as PRHDT and CDR2 as FYEKMQ (reference sequence). The CDR3 bases are TGTGCCAGCAGCTTATGGGGGGCGGGATCAAGCTCCTACAATGAGCAGTTCTTC. This gives the protein CASSLWGAGSSSYNEQFF.

This clonotype was counted ten times or more. This sequence joins TRBV27 and TRBJ1-1; a weak D match, TRBD1 (5 bases). The ends were cut back, 2 bases at V and 0 bases at J, with 13 bases in the middle. CDR3 length: 16 residues. CDR1 and CDR2 (germline): MNHEY, SMNVEV (reference sequence). The CDR3 coding sequence is TGTGCCAGCAGTTTAGATGGCGACAGCCTGAACACTGAAGCTTTCTTT. Encoded protein: CASSLDGDSLNTEAFF.

This clonotype has more than one count but fewer than ten. The chain uses TRBV6-2 or TRBV6-3 and TRBJ1-1; D is possibly TRBD1 (5 bases). This CDR3 comprises 13 residues. Trimming shortened V by 2 bases and J by 5 bases, and 9 bases separated the two germline ends. Germline V gives CDR1 MNHEY, CDR2 SVGEGT. The CDR3 nucleotides read TGTGCCAGCAGTTACGGATGGGGGACTGAAGCTTTCTTT. Translation gives CASSYGWGTEAFF.

This clonotype was picked up many times. The chain carries TRBV29-1 and TRBJ2-7; 8 nucleotides line up with TRBD2. Germline CDR1 SQVTM, CDR2 ANQGSEA. The CDR3 has 13 residues. The junction had 3 bases not matched to a gene; V was cut back by 4 bases and J by 1 base. The CDR3 DNA is TGCAGCGTTGGAGCGGGAGTTTCCTACGAGCAGTACTTC. Translation: CSVGAGVSYEQYF.

The CDR3 reads CASRRGLATLDEQFF. The CDR3 nucleotides are TGTGCCAGCAGAAGGGGTCTAGCGACGTTGGATGAGCAGTTCTTC. The chain uses TRBV2 and TRBJ2-1; maybe TRBD2 (6 bases). Per the germline V gene, CDR1 is SNHLY and CDR2 is FYNNEI. The CDR3 is made up of 15 amino acids. The germline V and J ends were trimmed by 6 bases and 8 bases, with 20 bases remaining between them.

This clonotype has a handful of counts. The chain joins TRBV20-1 to TRBJ2-5, with a tentative D call TRBD2 (6 bases). Trimming shortened V by 3 bases and J by 2 bases, and 13 bases separated the two germline ends. The CDR3 spans 14 residues. CDR1 and CDR2 (germline): DFQATT, SNEGSKA (reference sequence). The CDR3 DNA follows: TGCAGTGCTAGGCGGGGAACCTCACAAGAGACCCAGTACTTC. This gives the protein CSARRGTSQETQYF.

This clonotype was counted a few times. The CDR3 here is CASSWRPGVGELFF. DNA of the CDR3: TGTGCCAGCAGCTGGCGACCCGGCGTCGGGGAGCTGTTTTTT. The chain combines TRBV11-1 with TRBJ2-2; D is undetermined. Germline V gene sequence: CDR1 SGHAT, CDR2 FQDESV (reference sequence). The V end lost 4 bases, the J end lost 7 bases, and 13 bases lay between the germline ends. The CDR3 spans 14 residues.

V gene TRBV20-1 combines with J gene TRBJ2-1; 7 nucleotides match TRBD2. This CDR3 is 15 amino acids long. Germline CDR1 and CDR2: DFQATT and SNEGSKA (reference sequence). Losses at the gene ends were 5 bases for V and 3 bases for J; bases not matched to a gene: 10. CDR3 sequence reads: CSARRLAALYNEQFF. CDR3 nucleotides: TGCAGTGCTCGACGTCTAGCGGCCCTCTACAATGAGCAGTTCTTC.

The rearrangement uses TRBV7-2 and TRBJ2-3; D uncertain. The CDR3 runs 14 residues. With 5 bases removed from V and 4 bases from J, the gap between germline ends came to 13 bases. Germline loops: CDR1 SGHTA, CDR2 FQGNSA. As DNA, the CDR3 is TGTGCCAGCAGCCCCGATAGTATCGCAGATACGCAGTATTTT. It yields the protein CASSPDSIADTQYF.

This clonotype was detected ten times or more. Here the CDR3 reads CASSSIALTGRGDYGYTF. CDR3 in DNA: TGTGCCAGCAGCTCGATAGCCTTGACAGGGCGTGGGGACTATGGCTACACCTTC. The chain couples TRBV7-9 to TRBJ1-2, with 7 bases lining up with TRBD1. The germline gives CDR1 SEHNR, CDR2 FQNEAQ (reference sequence). V trimming: 4 bases; J trimming: 3 bases; junction bases outside the gene matches: 17. CDR3 length: 18 residues.

This clonotype was recorded at least ten times. The rearrangement joins TRBV12-3 or TRBV12-4 to TRBJ2-7, with 7 bases lining up with TRBD2. The CDR3 covers 16 residues. With V trimmed by 4 bases and J by 0 bases, 9 bases remained unmatched. The CDR3 region has the DNA TGTGCCAGCAGTTCCACTAGCGTTCTTAGCTCCTACGAGCAGTACTTC. Its protein product is CASSSTSVLSSYEQYF.

The V gene is TRBV20-1, the J gene TRBJ2-3; TRBD2 matches 7 bases. After removal of 0 bases from V and 1 base from J, the junction contained 10 bases not matched to a gene. The CDR3 is 17 amino acids. The V gene's germline CDR1 is DFQATT and CDR2 SNEGSKA (reference sequence). The CDR3 bases are TGCAGTGCTAGAGATCGGCGGGCTAGCGGAGGCACAGATACGCAGTATTTT. It translates to CSARDRRASGGTDTQYF.

This clonotype was observed at least ten times. The chain links TRBV7-8 to TRBJ2-7; 7 nucleotides agree with TRBD1. CDR1 is SGHVS and CDR2 is FQNEAQ in the germline V gene. The length of the CDR3 is 13 residues. V gave up 7 bases and J gave up 7 bases; unmatched junction bases: 10. The CDR3 here is CASIDRAVGEQYF. The CDR3, as DNA: TGTGCCAGCATCGACAGGGCGGTAGGAGAGCAGTACTTC.

This clonotype occurred a few times. The chain recombines TRBV2 with TRBJ2-1; TRBD2 matches 7 bases. With V trimmed by 11 bases and J by 0 bases, 7 bases remained unmatched. The CDR3 runs 14 residues. Per germline, CDR1 SNHLY and CDR2 FYNNEI. The CDR3 loop is CAGRPGGSYNEQFF. DNA for the CDR3: TGTGCCGGACGGCCGGGAGGCTCCTACAATGAGCAGTTCTTC.

The chain couples TRBV4-3 to TRBJ1-5; the D gene is possibly TRBD1 (5 bases). The length of the CDR3 is 15 residues. From germline, CDR1 is LGHNA and CDR2 YSLEER. Trimming removed 0 bases from V and 11 bases from J, with 17 bases in between. The CDR3, as DNA: TGCGCCAGCAGCCAAGATTACGGGGGACTGTTGGCCCAGCATTTT. Amino acids: CASSQDYGGLLAQHF.

This clonotype was seen ten or more times. V gene TRBV7-6 combines with J gene TRBJ2-1, with D possibly being TRBD2 (5 bases). The V gene's germline CDR1 is SGHVS and CDR2 FNYEAQ. CDR3 length equals 17 residues. Trimming stripped 5 bases from V and 3 bases from J, with 20 bases between. For the CDR3, the DNA is TGTGCCAGCAGCCGGCAAAGTGTGGTAGCGAGCTACAATGAGCAGTTCTTC. This sequence encodes CASSRQSVVASYNEQFF.

This chain uses TRBV29-1 with TRBJ1-1; D is ambiguous. The CDR3 extends over 14 amino acids. CDR1 is SQVTM, CDR2 ANQGSEA, per germline. The germline V and J ends were trimmed by 7 bases and 0 bases, with 15 bases remaining between them. CDR3 DNA: TGCAGCGCCTTAACACAGATTATGAACACTGAAGCTTTCTTT. Its translation: CSALTQIMNTEAFF.

Only a few counts were recorded for this clonotype. V is TRBV5-1 and J is TRBJ1-2, with D maybe TRBD1 (5 bases). Between the trimmed V and J ends, which lost 4 bases and 6 bases, there was a span of 19 bases. The CDR3 length is 15 residues. In germline, CDR1 is SGHRS, CDR2 YFSETQ. The DNA of the CDR3 is TGCGCCAGCAGCGCTGGGACCGCCGGTGGGAATGGCTACACCTTC. Translation gives CASSAGTAGGNGYTF.

V gene TRBV20-1 combines with J gene TRBJ2-1, with a weak D call TRBD2 (6 bases). The CDR3 extends over 13 amino acids. The V end was cut by 5 bases, the J end by 2 bases, with 10 bases between. In germline, CDR1 is DFQATT, CDR2 SNEGSKA (reference sequence). The CDR3 region has the DNA TGCAGTGCTCCGCGGGGCCCCTACAATGAGCAGTTCTTC. The encoded protein is CSAPRGPYNEQFF.

This clonotype appeared many times. The chain is built from TRBV12-3 or TRBV12-4 and TRBJ2-4; 7 nucleotides align to TRBD1. Trimming took 3 bases from V and 3 from J; bases not matched to a gene: 5. The CDR3 is 15 amino acids. In DNA, the CDR3 is TGTGCCAGCAGTTTTCAGGGGGTCGGCAAAAACATTCAGTACTTC. It encodes CASSFQGVGKNIQYF.

This clonotype has a count of ten or more. V is TRBV9 and J is TRBJ2-1; 7 bases are shared with TRBD2. Germline CDR1 SGDLS, CDR2 YYNGEE. J gave up 5 bases and V 4 bases, and 3 bases lay outside the gene matches. The CDR3 contains 13 residues. CDR3 loop: CASSSSGNNEQFF. CDR3 nucleotides: TGTGCCAGCAGCTCTAGCGGAAACAATGAGCAGTTCTTC.

The chain carries TRBV20-1 and TRBJ2-1, with 8 nucleotides matching TRBD2. CDR3 length: 14 amino acids. J lost 6 bases, V lost 5 bases, and 9 bases had no gene match. From germline, CDR1 is DFQATT and CDR2 SNEGSKA (reference sequence). CDR3 in amino acids: CSAAGTSITNEQFF. The CDR3 DNA reads as TGCAGTGCTGCCGGGACTAGTATTACCAATGAGCAGTTCTTC.

This clonotype was seen only a few times. The J gene is TRBJ2-5, the V gene TRBV5-1, with unresolved D. The germline V gene encodes CDR1 SGHRS and CDR2 YFSETQ. V gave up 5 bases and J gave up 7 bases, with 12 bases separating them. This CDR3 has 12 residues. CDR3 DNA: TGCGCCAGCAGTGAGGAATTGGGGACCCAGTACTTC. This codes for CASSEELGTQYF.

There are many counts of this clonotype. The chain carries TRBV29-1 and TRBJ2-1, with 8 bases fitting TRBD2. V trimming: 4 bases; J trimming: 6 bases; junction bases outside the gene matches: 8. CDR3 length: 14 amino acids. Looked up from germline, CDR1 is SQVTM and CDR2 is ANQGSEA. The CDR3 reads CSVALAAKGNEQFF. The DNA of the CDR3 is TGCAGCGTTGCACTAGCGGCAAAAGGCAATGAGCAGTTCTTC.

A few counts support this clonotype. CDR3 sequence (DNA): TGTGCCAGCAACCCCGGGACAAGAGGCGGGGAGCTGTTTTTT. This encodes CASNPGTRGGELFF. The V and J genes are TRBV2 and TRBJ2-2; TRBD1 is a possible D gene (6 bases). V dropped 7 bases and J dropped 7 bases, with 16 bases sitting between them. The V gene's germline CDR1 is SNHLY and CDR2 FYNNEI. This CDR3 has 14 residues.

V gene TRBV7-2 combines with J gene TRBJ2-4, with D maybe TRBD1 (5 bases). CDR3 size: 15 residues. The V end lost 5 bases, the J end lost 0 bases, and 11 bases lay between the germline ends. Per the germline V gene, CDR1 is SGHTA and CDR2 is FQGNSA. The CDR3 loop is CASSTRQSAKNIQYF. In DNA form, the CDR3 reads TGTGCCAGCAGCACCCGACAGTCAGCCAAAAACATTCAGTACTTC.

The genes are TRBV24-1 and TRBJ2-5; D is uncertain. Trimming pared 1 base from V and 3 bases from J, leaving 14 bases between. Germline V lookup: CDR1 KGHDR, CDR2 SFDVKD. The CDR3 runs 16 residues. The CDR3 DNA follows: TGTGCCACCAGTGATTTCCCTGGCCAGATTGAAGAGACCCAGTACTTC. Amino acid sequence: CATSDFPGQIEETQYF.

This rearrangement joins TRBV7-8 to TRBJ2-2, with D possibly TRBD2 on 6 matching bases. This CDR3 is built from 14 residues. Per germline, CDR1 SGHVS and CDR2 FQNEAQ. Trimming took off 4 bases at V and 6 bases at J, with 12 bases between the two ends. The CDR3 loop is CASSYGLSPGELFF. CDR3 DNA: TGTGCCAGCAGCTATGGACTAAGCCCCGGGGAGCTGTTTTTT.

The V gene is TRBV4-3, the J gene TRBJ2-3; 9 nucleotides agree with TRBD1. V was pared by 3 bases and J by 2 bases, with 9 bases of the junction left unmatched. CDR1 and CDR2 (germline): LGHNA, YSLEER. The CDR3 length is 17 residues. The CDR3 DNA is TGCGCCAGCAGCCAGTACCGGGACAGGGCCTACACAGATACGCAGTATTTT. As protein: CASSQYRDRAYTDTQYF.

The chain is built from TRBV15 and TRBJ2-1; perhaps TRBD2 as D (7 bases). Germline V gene lookup returns CDR1 LNHNV and CDR2 YYDKDF (reference sequence). The CDR3 is 16 amino acids. Trimming pared 0 bases from V and 6 bases from J, leaving 15 bases between. The CDR3 DNA is TGTGCCACCAGCAGAGAGGGGAGGGGGGGAATCAATGAGCAGTTCTTC. Residues: CATSREGRGGINEQFF.